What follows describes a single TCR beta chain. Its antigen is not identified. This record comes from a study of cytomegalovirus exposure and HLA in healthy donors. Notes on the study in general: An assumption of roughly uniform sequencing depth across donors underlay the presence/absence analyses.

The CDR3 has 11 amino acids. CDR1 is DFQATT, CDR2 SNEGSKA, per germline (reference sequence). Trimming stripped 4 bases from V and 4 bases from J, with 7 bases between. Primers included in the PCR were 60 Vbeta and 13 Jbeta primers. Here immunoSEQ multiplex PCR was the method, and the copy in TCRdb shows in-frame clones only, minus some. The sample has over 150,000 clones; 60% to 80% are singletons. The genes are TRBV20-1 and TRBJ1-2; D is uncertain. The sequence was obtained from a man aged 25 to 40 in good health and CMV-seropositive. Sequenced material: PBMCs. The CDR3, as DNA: TGCAGTGCTATACAGACCTATGGCTACACCTTC. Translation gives CSAIQTYGYTF.